This T cell receptor beta chain appears in the sequencing data of a study of blood T cell repertoires in COVID-19. In the study overall: The origin of the acute and convalescent COVID-19 samples was the United States, Italy and Spain. T cells, B-cell-depleted T cells, or PBMCs supplied cDNA or gDNA.

The CDR3 contains 14 residues. Germline CDR1 reads SGDLS; CDR2 reads YYNGEE. V shed 2 bases and J 1 base; nucleotides not matched to a gene: 3. Under the authors' procedure: Reference gene primer amplification in the assay estimated nucleated cell counts. Repertoires were generated with immunoSEQ multiplex PCR, while TCRdb's copy carries only in-frame clones and drops some. V, J and clone size are taken as reported in that table, and D and trimming were inferred from the DNA itself. The sample consists of 250,000 or so clones, 84% of them appearing once. The chain employs TRBV9 and TRBJ2-7; 7 bases are shared with TRBD1. Sequenced input: peripheral blood. The origin of this receptor is a man in his forties or fifties who had recovered from COVID-19. This chain's CDR3 is CASSVTGKSYEQYF. The CDR3 nucleotides read TGTGCCAGCAGCGTGACAGGGAAGTCCTACGAGCAGTACTTC.